This TCR beta chain was captured in a study of sequential checkpoint blockade in melanoma. As for treatment: randomized to nivolumab then ipilimumab (arm A) or the reverse (arm B). DNA-damaging chemotherapy had not been given to any patient beforehand. From thawed PBMCs, live CD3+CD8+ cells negative for CD19 and CD56 were sorted. Using immunoSEQ multiplex PCR, the repertoire was profiled, and TCRdb retains in-frame clones only, with some absent. The sample holds about 20,000 clones; about four fifths are singletons and the top ten take approximately 56%. V gave up 2 bases and J gave up 2 bases; unmatched junction bases: 10. The CDR3 is made up of 18 amino acids. Germline CDR1 and CDR2: MDHEN and SYDVKM.

Here the sequenced sample was CD8+ T cells sorted from blood (inferred from file names), taken from a patient given nivolumab and ipilimumab in sequence. The sequence was collected from a human donor with melanoma. The genes are TRBV28 and TRBJ1-2; the match to TRBD1 covers 11 bases. CDR3 in DNA: TGTGCCAGCAGTTTAATTGGGACAGGGGGTAATCTGAACTATGGCTACACCTTC. It specifies CASSLIGTGGNLNYGYTF.